This T cell receptor beta chain came from a study of blood T cell repertoires in COVID-19. About the study: Samples came from the United States, Italy and Spain, spanning acute and convalescent COVID-19.

Recovery meant two consecutive negative NP/OP PCR tests, professional clearance, or resolved symptoms. Germline-derived CDR1 and CDR2 are SGHNT and YENEEA. The V end lost 3 bases, the J end lost 8 bases, and 16 bases lay between the germline ends. This CDR3 spans 15 amino acids. Profiling relied on immunoSEQ multiplex PCR, and the TCRdb table lists in-frame clones only, not all of them. The repertoire holds approximately 200,000 clones, about four fifths seen once, with approximately 2% in the top ten. Sequenced: PBMCs or T cells enriched from blood (not recorded which). The rearrangement joins TRBV11-3 to TRBJ1-4; a weak D match, TRBD1 (6 bases). The sequence came from a man in his 60s who had recovered from COVID-19. The CDR3, as DNA: TGTGCCAGCAGCTTGGGACGGGGGGCTCTCGAAAAACTGTTTTTT. It yields the protein CASSLGRGALEKLFF.